This TCR beta chain is drawn from a study of OX40 agonist ivuxolimab in advanced cancers. In the study overall: Prior checkpoint blockade (anti-PD-1, anti-PD-L1 or anti-CTLA-4) was permitted; 40% had it.

Germline loops: CDR1 GTSNPN, CDR2 SVGIG (reference sequence). V gave up 4 bases and J gave up 3 bases, with 9 bases separating them. This CDR3 contains 13 residues. Comment on this clone: Its specificity is unknown.

Broader study findings: Low normalized T-cell clonal expansion was additionally recorded for some nonresponders.

Method: immunoSEQ multiplex PCR; TCRdb's copy keeps in-frame clones and lacks some. The sample records approximately 82,000 clones, over 80% being singletons. The chain carries TRBV30 and TRBJ1-4; D is ambiguous. The sequencing here drew on CD4+ or CD8+ T cells sorted from blood, taken in a trial of the OX40 agonist ivuxolimab. The receptor's source is an adult with an advanced solid tumor such as melanoma, head and neck, liver or kidney cancer. The DNA of the CDR3 is TGTGCCTGGACGACGGACCCTAATGAAAAACTGTTTTTT. Amino acid sequence: CAWTTDPNEKLFF.